This entry concerns a single T cell receptor beta chain. In the source study's methods: Amplification of reference gene primers provided the estimated nucleated cell counts. Clones were read by immunoSEQ multiplex PCR, and TCRdb kept only the in-frame ones, dropping some. The DNA gave D and trimming, while V, J and clone size come from that table. The sample lists fewer than 200,000 clones; roughly four fifths were seen once. This specimen comes from a study of blood T cell repertoires in COVID-19. For the study at large: T cells, B-cell-depleted T cells, or PBMCs provided the cDNA or gDNA that served as material.

Sequenced input: peripheral blood. The sequence was obtained from a man aged 35 to 55 who had recovered from COVID-19.

Here the CDR3 reads CASRPPAGETQYF. The CDR3 DNA reads TGTGCCAGTCGCCCCCCAGCCGGGGAGACCCAGTACTTC. V is TRBV28 and J is TRBJ2-5, with D unclear. In germline, CDR1 is MDHEN, CDR2 SYDVKM. The V and J ends lost 9 bases and 5 bases respectively, with 16 bases between them. The CDR3 contains 13 residues.